The rows below give T cell receptor beta chains drawn from one sample of a study of blood T cells in healthy people across ages. TCRdb used MiXCR to reprocess the 5' RACE reads, holding one entry per CDR3 protein. Among 700,000 to 900,000 distinct CDR3 sequences listed, about a quarter were seen once. The sample also formed part of further work on T cells of mothers and their children.

The sample taken for sequencing was blood. The receptors originated from a boy under 18 in good health. The CDR3 runs from the conserved cysteine through the conserved F or W. Each record gives: J gene, V gene, clone size, CDR3 protein. The size field is filled for only some rows; it gives once, few, many or a size class.

TRBJ2-7 TRBV27 . CASSPHGGRILGEQYF
. TRBV5-1 . CASRSPGQYEQYF
. TRBV12-5 few CASGLALGGSETQYF
TRBJ1-4 TRBV2 . CASRDDREKLFF
TRBJ1-4 TRBV12-5 . CASGLARGWGTTLRWEKLFF
TRBJ2-5 TRBV20-1 . CSATQTGTAGTQYF
TRBJ1-5 TRBV5-5 many CASSMGGTDSGQPQHF
. TRBV9 . CASSAEDAEVETQYF
TRBJ2-7 TRBV6-5 . CASSFLISGRNYEQYF
TRBJ2-5 TRBV29-1 few CSVESSGVQETQYF
TRBJ1-3 TRBV20-1 few CSALIGTAGNTIYF
TRBJ2-4 TRBV27 . CASSRFLDKENIQYF
TRBJ2-2 TRBV24-1 . CATSDRNTGELFF
TRBJ2-2 TRBV27 . CASSPQPVTGELFF
TRBJ1-2 TRBV12-3/TRBV12-4 few CASSVTGVYGYTF
TRBJ1-1 TRBV7-3 few CASSPSSVNTEAFF
TRBJ2-1 TRBV5-1 few CASSLAVGPNEQLF
TRBJ2-5 TRBV6-5 few CASSYARGGQETQYF
TRBJ1-2 TRBV3-1 . CASSQDGNLSYTF
TRBJ2-1 TRBV29-1 . CSVVDRGVVNEQFF
TRBJ1-1 TRBV7-6 . CASSFEGQEAFF
TRBJ1-2 TRBV7-9 few CASSPRILDGYGYTF
. TRBV10-2 . CASSSPGTGFYEQYF
TRBJ2-3 TRBV6-4 . CASKELAGGSDTQYF
TRBJ2-5 TRBV7-2 few CASSLVLAGSETQYF
. TRBV6-2/TRBV6-3 . CASSGGPQGPRLYEQYF
TRBJ2-3 TRBV11-3 once CASSLGTSGVADTQYF
TRBJ2-5 TRBV25-1 . CASRVSSGGTQYF
TRBJ2-7 TRBV6-2/TRBV6-3 few CASTLARVYEQYF
TRBJ1-4 TRBV3-1 . CASSTEGAGEKLFF
TRBJ1-2 TRBV15 . CATSSPDREGYTF
TRBJ2-7 TRBV2 few CASERDLYEQYF
TRBJ2-4 TRBV21-1 . CAPNSGTHRTLAKNIQYF
TRBJ2-5 TRBV12-5 few CASGSQPGEKTQYF
TRBJ2-5 TRBV9 . CASSPQGRPYQETQYF
TRBJ1-2 TRBV30 . CAWSEGLSNYGYTF
TRBJ2-3 TRBV2 . CASSGSPGTDTQYF
TRBJ1-6 TRBV15 . CATSRPTLRIGYYNSPLHF
TRBJ1-1 TRBV7-2 . CASSLDRGMAEAFF
TRBJ2-3 TRBV29-1 few CSVDGIPGYYSDTQYF
TRBJ2-5 TRBV10-3 few CAISESLGEGIQETQYF
TRBJ1-2 TRBV5-1 . CASSRDSPLGYTF
TRBJ1-4 TRBV15 few CATSRETLRGQTLFF
TRBJ2-5 TRBV7-6 few CASSPGCREETQYF